These T cell receptor beta chains were read from a single sample in a study of a mutant IDH1 vaccine in newly diagnosed glioma. Sequencing used immunoSEQ multiplex PCR; TCRdb keeps in-frame clones, though not all of them. The sample lists more than 40,000 clones, 88% occurring once. These receptors' antigens are unknown. The specimen was PBMCs, collected from a glioma patient whose treatment included an IDH1 peptide vaccine. Receptors were obtained from a woman in her thirties or forties with glioma. CDR3s include the opening cysteine and the closing phenylalanine or tryptophan. The order of the fields is CDR3 protein, CDR3 DNA, clone size, CDR3 length, V gene, J gene, D gene. A D gene is named only where the DNA matches it firmly. Not every row has a clone size; where given, it reads once, few, many or a size class.

cdr3_aa: CASSFDAGGYSNYGYTF
cdr3_nt: TGTGCCAGCAGTTTCGACGCAGGGGGCTACAGTAACTATGGCTACACCTTC
clone_size: NA
cdr3_length: 17
v_call: TRBV13
j_call: TRBJ1-2
d_call: TRBD1

cdr3_aa: CASSAGLVGEKLFF
cdr3_nt: TGTGCCAGCAGCGCCGGACTAGTAGGGGAAAAACTGTTTTTT
clone_size: NA
cdr3_length: 14
v_call: TRBV9
j_call: TRBJ1-4
d_call: NA

cdr3_aa: CASSLPVTSGSPGTKNIQYF
cdr3_nt: TGTGCCAGCAGTTTACCCGTGACTAGCGGGAGCCCAGGGACCAAAAACATTCAGTACTTC
clone_size: NA
cdr3_length: 20
v_call: TRBV27
j_call: TRBJ2-4
d_call: TRBD2

cdr3_aa: CASSYGGNYEQYF
cdr3_nt: TGTGCCAGCAGTTACGGGGGAAACTACGAGCAGTACTTC
clone_size: NA
cdr3_length: 13
v_call: TRBV6-6
j_call: TRBJ2-7
d_call: NA

cdr3_aa: CASSLGQGGQPQHF
cdr3_nt: TGTGCCAGCTCTCTGGGACAGGGAGGTCAGCCCCAGCATTTT
clone_size: NA
cdr3_length: 14
v_call: TRBV18
j_call: TRBJ1-5
d_call: TRBD1

cdr3_aa: CASSQDTGELFF
cdr3_nt: TGCGCCAGCAGCCAAGACACCGGGGAGCTGTTTTTT
clone_size: NA
cdr3_length: 12
v_call: TRBV4-1
j_call: TRBJ2-2
d_call: NA

cdr3_aa: CASSAWDSINQPQHF
cdr3_nt: TGTGCCAGTAGCGCCTGGGACAGTATTAATCAGCCCCAGCATTTT
clone_size: NA
cdr3_length: 15
v_call: TRBV19
j_call: TRBJ1-5
d_call: TRBD1

cdr3_aa: CASSQVNSNTEAFF
cdr3_nt: TGCGCCAGCAGCCAAGTAAACTCGAACACTGAAGCTTTCTTT
clone_size: NA
cdr3_length: 14
v_call: TRBV4-1
j_call: TRBJ1-1
d_call: NA

cdr3_aa: CASSYRQGGNQPQHF
cdr3_nt: TGTGCCAGCAGTTACCGGCAGGGGGGCAATCAGCCCCAGCATTTT
clone_size: few
cdr3_length: 15
v_call: TRBV6-5
j_call: TRBJ1-5
d_call: TRBD1

cdr3_aa: CASSLGQSGETQYF
cdr3_nt: TGTGCCAGCAGCTTAGGACAGTCGGGGGAGACCCAGTACTTC
clone_size: NA
cdr3_length: 14
v_call: TRBV7-6
j_call: TRBJ2-5
d_call: NA

cdr3_aa: CASSLTGAGGWQETQYF
cdr3_nt: TGTGCCAGCAGCCTTACAGGGGCGGGGGGATGGCAAGAGACCCAGTACTTC
clone_size: NA
cdr3_length: 17
v_call: TRBV5-4
j_call: TRBJ2-5
d_call: NA

cdr3_aa: CASKTLRGAGELFF
cdr3_nt: TGTGCCAGTAAAACTCTCCGGGGGGCCGGGGAGCTGTTTTTT
clone_size: NA
cdr3_length: 14
v_call: TRBV19
j_call: TRBJ2-2
d_call: TRBD2

cdr3_aa: CASSPLQGRRQQYF
cdr3_nt: TGTGCCAGCAGCCCTCTTCAGGGGCGCCGGCAGCAGTACTTC
clone_size: NA
cdr3_length: 14
v_call: TRBV11-2
j_call: TRBJ2-7
d_call: NA

cdr3_aa: CASSVGGPNQPQHF
cdr3_nt: TGTGCCAGCAGCGTAGGGGGGCCAAATCAGCCCCAGCATTTT
clone_size: NA
cdr3_length: 14
v_call: TRBV9
j_call: TRBJ1-5
d_call: NA

cdr3_aa: CASSPQRRDTQYF
cdr3_nt: TGTGCCAGCAGCCCGCAACGAAGAGATACGCAGTATTTT
clone_size: NA
cdr3_length: 13
v_call: TRBV5-4
j_call: TRBJ2-3
d_call: NA

cdr3_aa: CASSTVPGTGISPRDYEQYF
cdr3_nt: TGTGCCAGCAGCACGGTTCCCGGGACAGGGATTTCCCCCCGCGACTACGAGCAGTACTTC
clone_size: NA
cdr3_length: 20
v_call: TRBV2
j_call: TRBJ2-7
d_call: TRBD1

cdr3_aa: CASSSPGRGRQPQHF
cdr3_nt: TGTGCCAGCAGCTCACCAGGCAGGGGGAGGCAGCCCCAGCATTTT
clone_size: NA
cdr3_length: 15
v_call: TRBV7-2
j_call: TRBJ1-5
d_call: TRBD1

cdr3_aa: CASSIPPTGELFF
cdr3_nt: TGTGCCAGTAGTATTCCGCCGACCGGGGAGCTGTTTTTT
clone_size: NA
cdr3_length: 13
v_call: TRBV19
j_call: TRBJ2-2
d_call: NA

cdr3_aa: CASGQKQETQYF
cdr3_nt: TGTGCCAGCGGGCAGAAACAAGAGACCCAGTACTTC
clone_size: NA
cdr3_length: 12
v_call: TRBV2
j_call: TRBJ2-5
d_call: NA

cdr3_aa: CASSGDRGFGNTIYF
cdr3_nt: TGTGCCAGCAGCGGCGACAGGGGATTCGGAAACACCATATATTTT
clone_size: NA
cdr3_length: 15
v_call: TRBV6-5
j_call: TRBJ1-3
d_call: TRBD1

cdr3_aa: CASSLESKVGGYTF
cdr3_nt: TGCGCCAGCAGCTTGGAGTCTAAGGTTGGCGGCTACACCTTC
clone_size: once
cdr3_length: 14
v_call: TRBV5-1
j_call: TRBJ1-2
d_call: NA

cdr3_aa: CASSPPGTGLSGELFF
cdr3_nt: TGCGCCAGCAGCCCCCCGGGGACAGGGTTGTCCGGGGAGCTGTTTTTT
clone_size: NA
cdr3_length: 16
v_call: TRBV5-1
j_call: TRBJ2-2
d_call: TRBD1

cdr3_aa: CASRFLWGTYDEQFF
cdr3_nt: TGTGCCAGCAGGTTTCTGTGGGGTACATATGATGAGCAGTTCTTC
clone_size: NA
cdr3_length: 15
v_call: TRBV6-1
j_call: TRBJ2-1
d_call: NA

cdr3_aa: CASSPVRLAGKSEQFF
cdr3_nt: TGTGCCAGCAGCCCAGTAAGACTAGCGGGGAAGAGTGAGCAGTTCTTC
clone_size: NA
cdr3_length: 16
v_call: TRBV9
j_call: TRBJ2-1
d_call: TRBD2

cdr3_aa: CASSQGWTDNQPQHF
cdr3_nt: TGCGCCAGCAGCCAAGGCTGGACAGACAATCAGCCCCAGCATTTT
clone_size: NA
cdr3_length: 15
v_call: TRBV4-1
j_call: TRBJ1-5
d_call: NA

cdr3_aa: CASSFTSGSTGELFF
cdr3_nt: TGTGCCAGCAGTTTTACTAGCGGGAGTACCGGGGAGCTGTTTTTT
clone_size: NA
cdr3_length: 15
v_call: TRBV2
j_call: TRBJ2-2
d_call: TRBD2

cdr3_aa: CASSQVGASTDTQYF
cdr3_nt: TGTGCCAGCAGCCAAGTAGGCGCCAGCACAGATACGCAGTATTTT
clone_size: NA
cdr3_length: 15
v_call: TRBV14
j_call: TRBJ2-3
d_call: NA

cdr3_aa: CASSSWQGSNGYTF
cdr3_nt: TGTGCCAGCAGCTCTTGGCAGGGTAGTAATGGCTACACCTTC
clone_size: NA
cdr3_length: 14
v_call: TRBV7-8
j_call: TRBJ1-2
d_call: NA

cdr3_aa: CASSRRAGRRGNEQFF
cdr3_nt: TGTGCCAGCAGCAGGAGGGCAGGCCGGCGGGGCAATGAGCAGTTCTTC
clone_size: NA
cdr3_length: 16
v_call: TRBV5-4
j_call: TRBJ2-1
d_call: NA

cdr3_aa: CASSEGLGSFYNEQFF
cdr3_nt: TGCGCCAGCAGCGAGGGACTAGGTAGTTTCTACAATGAGCAGTTCTTC
clone_size: NA
cdr3_length: 16
v_call: TRBV5-1
j_call: TRBJ2-1
d_call: TRBD2

cdr3_aa: CASSLDSRGGNQPQHF
cdr3_nt: TGTGCCAGCAGCTTGGATTCCCGAGGGGGCAATCAGCCCCAGCATTTT
clone_size: few
cdr3_length: 16
v_call: TRBV5-5
j_call: TRBJ1-5
d_call: NA

cdr3_aa: CASSERISSYNEQFF
cdr3_nt: TGTGCCAGCAGCGAGCGGATTAGCTCCTACAATGAGCAGTTCTTC
clone_size: NA
cdr3_length: 15
v_call: TRBV9
j_call: TRBJ2-1
d_call: NA